The 24 T cell receptor beta chains below were found in one sample sequenced in a study of blood T cells in healthy people across ages. The second PCR ran about 6 to 12 cycles with a sample-barcoded 5' primer and J-beta primers. TCRdb re-derived calls from the 5' RACE reads in MiXCR, one entry per CDR3 protein. Among 780,000 or so distinct CDR3 sequences listed, roughly 56% were seen once. Sequencing was done on a sample of blood. The source is a man aged 40-50 years in good health.

This clonotype was counted only a few times. This chain links TRBV20-1 with TRBJ2-3, with 8 bases identical to TRBD2. Germline CDR1 DFQATT, CDR2 SNEGSKA (reference sequence). The CDR3 is 13 residues long. The V gene end was trimmed by 5 bases and the J gene end by 1 base; junction bases not matched to a gene: 2. The CDR3: CSAAGGRTDTQYF. For the CDR3, the DNA is TGCAGTGCTGCGGGGGGCCGCACAGATACGCAGTATTTT.

There are a few counts of this clonotype. The chain uses TRBV12-3 or TRBV12-4 and TRBJ2-7; 9 bases fit TRBD1. The J call may be faulty, since TRBJ2-5 better matches the DNA end. This CDR3 region has 14 residues. CDR3 sequence reads: CASSTQGAVKTQYF. Here the CDR3 DNA reads TGTGCCAGCAGTACACAGGGGGCAGTTAAGACCCAGTACTTC.

The chain links TRBV4-1 to TRBJ2-3; TRBD2 matches at 9 bases. The V gene end was trimmed by 0 bases and the J gene end by 5 bases; junction bases not matched to a gene: 12. CDR1 and CDR2 from the germline V gene are MGHRA and YSYEKL. The CDR3 has 18 amino acids. CDR3 region: CASSQEFLGLAGKDTQYF. The CDR3 bases are TGCGCCAGCAGCCAAGAGTTCCTGGGACTAGCAGGGAAAGATACGCAGTATTTT.

For the CDR3, the DNA is TGTGCCACAGCGGGACCGATCTATGGCTACACCTTC. Encoded protein: CATAGPIYGYTF. The chain joins TRBV15 to TRBJ1-2; possibly TRBD1 for D (5 bases). Germline values: CDR1 LNHNV, CDR2 YYDKDF (reference sequence). This CDR3 has 12 amino acids. V lost 9 bases, J lost 4 bases, and 12 bases lay in between.

This clonotype has only a few counts. A read error may explain this, as a much larger clone is one base away. V and J are TRBV12-3 or TRBV12-4 and TRBJ1-2; unclear D gene. The CDR3 has 14 amino acids. The CDR3 DNA reads TGTGCCAGCAGTGTAGCCGGGATTAACTATGGCTACACCTTC. Protein sequence: CASSVAGINYGYTF.

The J gene is TRBJ2-1, the V gene TRBV28; 7 bases align to TRBD1. CDR1 and CDR2 from the germline V gene are MDHEN and SYDVKM. V shed 6 bases, J shed 12 bases, and the junction held 8 bases outside the gene matches. The CDR3 covers 12 residues. The CDR3 protein is CASSPGDRGQFF. The CDR3 DNA follows: TGTGCCAGCAGCCCTGGGGACAGAGGGCAGTTCTTC. The complete variable domain, with remaining parts taken from reference TRBV28 and TRBJ2-1, reads DVKVTQSSRYLVKRTGEKVFLECVQDMDHENMFWYRQDPGLGLRLIYFSYDVKMKEKGDIPEGYSVSREKKERFSLILESASTNQTSMYLCASSPGDRGQFFGPGTRLTVL.

In its sample, this clonotype was seen a few times. The rearrangement links TRBV10-3 to TRBJ2-5; the D gene is possibly TRBD2 (5 bases). CDR1 is ENHRY, CDR2 SYGVKD, per germline. The CDR3 totals 12 residues. Trimming cost V 0 bases and J 6 bases, with 5 bases left between them. CDR3 amino acids: CAISESGKTQYF. The CDR3 bases are TGTGCCATCAGTGAGTCCGGGAAGACCCAGTACTTC.

J is TRBJ2-5 and V is TRBV20-1; D is possibly TRBD1 or TRBD2 (5 bases each). Trimming shortened V by 6 bases and J by 2 bases, and 13 bases separated the two germline ends. CDR3 length: 13 residues. CDR1 is DFQATT, CDR2 SNEGSKA, per germline (reference sequence). The CDR3 loop reads CSANRDGQETQYF. The CDR3 DNA sequence: TGCAGTGCAAACCGGGACGGACAAGAGACCCAGTACTTC.

This clonotype came up a few times. The gene calls are TRBV13 and TRBJ1-6; no clear D gene. This CDR3 is built from 15 residues. V lost 0 bases and J lost 5, with 8 bases in between. Germline lookup yields CDR1 PRHDT and CDR2 FYEKMQ (reference sequence). CDR3 loop: CASSLGTANNSPLHF. The CDR3, as DNA: TGTGCCAGCAGCTTAGGGACCGCGAATAATTCACCCCTCCACTTT.

This clonotype was found a few times. V gene TRBV7-2 combines with J gene TRBJ2-7, with a weak D call TRBD2 (6 bases). CDR1 is SGHTA and CDR2 is FQGNSA in the germline V gene. V shed 6 bases and J shed 3 bases, with 18 bases lying between them. This CDR3 comprises 15 residues. CDR3 coding DNA: TGTGCCAGCAGAAAGGCGGGACGCCCAAACTACGAGCAGTACTTC. It codes for CASRKAGRPNYEQYF.

J is TRBJ1-5 and V is TRBV4-2; D gene unclear. Trimming removed 0 bases from V and 7 bases from J, with 13 bases in between. The length of the CDR3 is 15 residues. Germline values: CDR1 LGHNA, CDR2 YNFKEQ. The CDR3 DNA follows: TGTGCCAGCAGCCAAGATCCCCAGGTCAAGCAGCCCCAGCATTTT. Translated: CASSQDPQVKQPQHF.

The genes are TRBV29-1 and TRBJ1-4, with D uncertain. Trimming removed 2 bases from V and 13 bases from J, with 17 bases in between. Germline V gene sequence: CDR1 SQVTM, CDR2 ANQGSEA. The CDR3 has 13 residues. The CDR3 spells CSVERRLGEGLFF. DNA of the CDR3: TGCAGCGTTGAAAGGAGATTAGGAGAAGGACTGTTTTTT.

The chain has TRBV7-3 and TRBJ2-1, with 10 bases aligning to TRBD2. J gave up 5 bases and V 5 bases, and 9 bases lay outside the gene matches. The length of the CDR3 is 16 residues. Per germline, CDR1 SGHTA and CDR2 FQGTGA. The CDR3 sequence is CASSRYSGRWNNEQFF. CDR3 nucleotide sequence: TGTGCCAGCAGCCGCTATAGCGGGAGGTGGAACAATGAGCAGTTCTTC. Based on the CDR3 plus reference TRBV7-3 and TRBJ2-1, the full variable domain is GAGVSQTPSNKVTEKGKYVELRCDPISGHTALYWYRQSLGQGPEFLIYFQGTGAADDSGLPNDRFFAVRPEGSVSTLKIQRTERGDSAVYLCASSRYSGRWNNEQFFGPGTRLTVL.

The V gene is TRBV4-1, the J gene TRBJ2-1; the D is unclear. The CDR3 has 13 residues. Germline lookup yields CDR1 MGHRA and CDR2 YSYEKL. The V end was cut by 3 bases, the J end by 6 bases, with 9 bases between. The CDR3 nucleotides read TGCGCCAGCAGCCATGGGTACGGCAATGAGCAGTTCTTC. Encoded protein: CASSHGYGNEQFF.

The chain links TRBV14 to TRBJ2-1; TRBD2 might be the D (5 bases). CDR1 is SGHDN, CDR2 FVKESK, per germline. V lost 4 bases to trimming and J lost 7 bases, with 17 bases between them. CDR3 length: 15 residues. The CDR3 protein is CASSRPEVSRNEQFF. CDR3 nucleotide sequence: TGTGCCAGCAGCCGCCCGGAGGTATCCAGGAATGAGCAGTTCTTC.

This clonotype has a handful of counts. CDR3 nucleotides: TGTGCCAGCAGCCCACAGGTCGGAGAGACCCAGTACTTC. It codes for CASSPQVGETQYF. This chain joins TRBV28 and TRBJ2-5; D is perhaps TRBD1 (5 bases). The germline V gene has CDR1 MDHEN and CDR2 SYDVKM. This CDR3 has 13 residues. Trimming left V 6 bases short and J 4 bases short, with 12 bases between.

The chain couples TRBV12-3 or TRBV12-4 to TRBJ2-1, with 7 nucleotides matching TRBD2. Unmatched junction bases numbered 17, after V lost 6 bases and J lost 6 bases. The CDR3 contains 17 residues. The CDR3 loop reads CASRVSRWGGPGNEQFF. Here the CDR3 DNA reads TGTGCCAGCAGAGTTTCGAGGTGGGGAGGGCCCGGCAATGAGCAGTTCTTC.

The CDR3 bases are TGCAGCGTTGAACTAGAAGACAGAGCGCCCTACGAGCAGTACTTC. Translation: CSVELEDRAPYEQYF. The chain carries TRBV29-1 and TRBJ2-7, with D maybe TRBD1 (5 bases). V was shortened by 2 bases and J by 2 bases, with 16 bases between the two germline ends. The CDR3 is made up of 15 amino acids. CDR1 SQVTM and CDR2 ANQGSEA come from the germline V gene.

The chain couples TRBV5-1 to TRBJ2-7; 9 positions agree with TRBD1. J gave up 3 bases and V 4 bases, and 14 bases lay outside the gene matches. This CDR3 is 17 amino acids long. The germline V gene has CDR1 SGHRS and CDR2 YFSETQ. The CDR3: CASSPSTGGDSYYEQYF. The CDR3 DNA is TGCGCCAGCAGCCCCTCGACAGGGGGAGATTCTTACTACGAGCAGTACTTC. Drawing the rest from reference TRBV5-1 and TRBJ2-7, the complete variable domain is KAGVTQTPRYLIKTRGQQVTLSCSPISGHRSVSWYQQTPGQGLQFLFEYFSETQRNKGNFPGRFSGRQFSNSRSEMNVSTLELGDSALYLCASSPSTGGDSYYEQYFGPGTRLTVT.

This clonotype was seen only a few times. V gene TRBV28 combines with J gene TRBJ2-1; 9 bases fit TRBD1. The V gene's germline CDR1 is MDHEN and CDR2 SYDVKM. The CDR3 length is 16 residues. V was pared by 3 bases and J by 4 bases, with 7 bases of the junction left unmatched. In nucleotides, the CDR3 is TGTGCCAGCAGTTTTCGGACAGGGGAATTATACAATGAGCAGTTCTTC. Amino acid sequence: CASSFRTGELYNEQFF.

J is TRBJ2-5 and V is TRBV29-1; D is possibly TRBD2 (6 bases). This CDR3 comprises 12 residues. Germline assignment: CDR1 SQVTM and CDR2 ANQGSEA. Trimming removed 5 bases at V and 2 bases at J, with 9 bases between. CDR3 sequence: CSVRLVQETQYF. The CDR3 nucleotides are TGCAGCGTTAGACTAGTTCAAGAGACCCAGTACTTC.

This clonotype was seen a handful of times. The V and J genes are TRBV10-3 and TRBJ2-3; maybe TRBD1 (6 bases). This CDR3 region has 14 residues. Germline V gives CDR1 ENHRY, CDR2 SYGVKD. Between the trimmed V and J ends, which lost 8 bases and 0 bases, there was a span of 12 bases. The CDR3 sequence is CAIVAGTSTDTQYF. The CDR3 DNA sequence: TGTGCCATCGTAGCCGGGACAAGCACAGATACGCAGTATTTT.

There are many counts of this clonotype. The chain has TRBV5-1 and TRBJ2-1; 11 nucleotides agree with TRBD2. Trimming took 4 bases from V and 7 from J; bases not matched to a gene: 7. The CDR3 covers 15 residues. CDR1 is SGHRS and CDR2 is YFSETQ in the germline V gene. CDR3 in DNA: TGCGCCAGCAGCCTACCGGGACTAGCGGTGAATGAGCAGTTCTTC. Its translation: CASSLPGLAVNEQFF. Full variable domain (rest looked up from reference TRBV5-1 and TRBJ2-1): KAGVTQTPRYLIKTRGQQVTLSCSPISGHRSVSWYQQTPGQGLQFLFEYFSETQRNKGNFPGRFSGRQFSNSRSEMNVSTLELGDSALYLCASSLPGLAVNEQFFGPGTRLTVL.

The chain has TRBV28 and TRBJ2-7, with D possibly being TRBD1 (6 bases). In germline, CDR1 is MDHEN, CDR2 SYDVKM. CDR3 length: 12 residues. With 9 bases removed from V and 10 bases from J, the gap between germline ends came to 19 bases. The CDR3 spells CASQQGRNTQYF. The CDR3 coding sequence is TGTGCCAGTCAACAGGGAAGGAACACTCAGTACTTC. Drawing the rest from reference TRBV28 and TRBJ2-7, the complete variable domain is DVKVTQSSRYLVKRTGEKVFLECVQDMDHENMFWYRQDPGLGLRLIYFSYDVKMKEKGDIPEGYSVSREKKERFSLILESASTNQTSMYLCASQQGRNTQYFGPGTRLTVT.